This TCR beta chain stems from a study of Tregs in tolerant kidney transplant recipients. V lost 10 bases to trimming and J lost 5 bases; unmatched junction nucleotides: 3. From germline, CDR1 is SGHVS and CDR2 FNYEAQ. This CDR3 spans 13 amino acids. The assay was immunoSEQ multiplex PCR, and TCRdb's table has in-frame clones only and misses some. This table has under 80,000 clones, approximately 83% appearing once. The receptor's source is a human donor who received a combined kidney and bone marrow transplant. The V call is TRBV7-6, the J call TRBJ1-6; 9 nucleotides agree with TRBD1. This material consisted of Tregs from blood, taken before the transplant. This CDR3 is CATGQGDNSPLHF. The DNA for the CDR3 is TGTGCCACGGGACAGGGTGATAATTCACCCCTCCACTTT.